The 9 T cell receptor beta chains listed next were all sequenced from one sample in a study of control samples from healthy donors and cancer patients. This table comes from immunoSEQ multiplex PCR, and its TCRdb copy is limited to in-frame clones, with some not included. The sample carries some 74,000 clones, 94% recorded once. The sequenced sample was blood. Every receptor here comes from a woman in her 30s in good health.

The chain joins TRBV6-4 to TRBJ2-3; D could derive from TRBD1 or TRBD2 (5 bases each). V was pared by 3 bases and J by 1 base, with 11 bases between. The germline CDR1 and CDR2 sequences are MRHNA and SNTAGT. CDR3 size: 15 residues. This CDR3 reads CASSESLGGTDTQYF. Written as DNA, the CDR3 is TGTGCCAGCAGTGAATCATTGGGGGGCACAGATACGCAGTATTTT.

This clone showed up just a few times. The J gene is TRBJ1-6, the V gene TRBV6-1; D might be TRBD1 (6 bases). The CDR3 totals 19 residues. The germline gives CDR1 MNHNS, CDR2 SASEGT. Trimming shortened V by 4 bases and J by 7 bases, and 26 bases separated the two germline ends. CDR3 sequence: CASSAKAGELASKNSPLHF. The CDR3 DNA reads as TGTGCCAGCAGTGCTAAAGCAGGGGAACTCGCCTCTAAAAATTCACCCCTCCACTTT.

The rearrangement links TRBV5-6 to TRBJ2-1, with unresolved D. The CDR3 extends over 14 amino acids. Trimming took off 0 bases at V and 5 bases at J, with 9 bases between the two ends. In germline, CDR1 is SGHDT, CDR2 YYEEEE. The CDR3 coding sequence is TGTGCCAGCAGCTTGGGGCAGGCACACAATGAGCAGTTCTTC. Amino acids: CASSLGQAHNEQFF.

The gene calls are TRBV5-1 and TRBJ1-4; 9 positions agree with TRBD1. J was trimmed by 7 bases and V by 4 bases; bases with no gene match: 8. The CDR3 covers 15 residues. Germline loops: CDR1 SGHRS, CDR2 YFSETQ. The CDR3 here is CASSPTGGGFEKLFF. Written as DNA, the CDR3 is TGCGCCAGCAGCCCAACAGGGGGCGGGTTTGAAAAACTGTTTTTT.

The chain combines TRBV9 with TRBJ2-2; D may be TRBD2 (5 bases). V lost 2 bases to trimming and J lost 4 bases, with 12 bases between them. Per germline, CDR1 SGDLS and CDR2 YYNGEE. The CDR3 consists of 15 residues. The CDR3 sequence is CASSVTEAGTGELFF. The CDR3 DNA is TGTGCCAGCAGCGTCACGGAGGCGGGCACCGGGGAGCTGTTTTTT.

The gene calls are TRBV3-1 (or the pseudogene TRBV3-2) and TRBJ1-1; D not certain. V gave up 3 bases and J gave up 4 bases, with 6 bases separating them. The CDR3 consists of 12 residues. Germline loops: CDR1 LGHDT, CDR2 YNNKEL (reference sequence). In DNA form, the CDR3 reads TGTGCCAGCAGCCAGGGCCGCACTGAAGCTTTCTTT. Translation gives CASSQGRTEAFF.

The chain couples TRBV19 to TRBJ2-1; TRBD1 matches 7 bases. Germline loops: CDR1 LNHDA, CDR2 SQIVND (reference sequence). Unmatched junction bases numbered 9, after V lost 5 bases and J lost 2 bases. The CDR3 loop spans 16 amino acids. The CDR3 spells CASSSAGQVAYNEQFF. CDR3 DNA: TGTGCCAGTAGTTCAGCAGGACAGGTAGCCTACAATGAGCAGTTCTTC.

The chain carries TRBV4-2 and TRBJ2-5; TRBD1 aligns across 12 bases. The J segment lost 5 bases and the V segment lost 4 bases, leaving 11 bases of the junction unmatched. The germline V gene has CDR1 LGHNA and CDR2 YNFKEQ. The CDR3 has 17 amino acids. CDR3 amino acids: CASSLRLGTGGIETQYF. The CDR3 DNA follows: TGTGCCAGCAGCCTCCGGCTAGGGACAGGGGGCATCGAGACCCAGTACTTC.

J is TRBJ2-3 and V is TRBV4-1; 7 bases are shared with TRBD1. V trimming: 2 bases; J trimming: 2 bases; junction bases outside the gene matches: 7. The germline CDR1 and CDR2 sequences are MGHRA and YSYEKL. CDR3 size: 16 residues. The CDR3 spells CASSQPDRRYTDTQYF. The DNA for the CDR3 is TGCGCCAGCAGCCAACCGGACAGGAGATACACAGATACGCAGTATTTT.